Shown below are 11 T cell receptor beta chains from a single sample sequenced in a study of shared clonotypes between healthy human individuals. The data were produced by immunoSEQ multiplex PCR, yet TCRdb's version contains in-frame clones alone and is incomplete. The sample lists over a million clones, just under 99% occurring once. Sequenced: naive CD4+ T cells sorted from blood. The sample's subset: CD45RA+ positively selected. The receptors were sampled from a man aged 30-40 years in good health.

This sequence joins TRBV7-2 and TRBJ1-1; D call uncertain. The germline gives CDR1 SGHTA, CDR2 FQGNSA. This CDR3 spans 13 amino acids. V shed 8 bases and J shed 7 bases, with 17 bases lying between them. CDR3 loop: CASASYRGLEAFF. CDR3 nucleotides: TGTGCCAGCGCTTCGTATCGAGGGCTTGAAGCTTTCTTT. Filled out from reference TRBV7-2 and TRBJ1-1, the complete variable domain reads GAGVSQSPSNKVTEKGKDVELRCDPISGHTALYWYRQSLGQGLEFLIYFQGNSAPDKSGLPSDRFSAERTGGSVSTLTIQRTQQEDSAVYLCASASYRGLEAFFGQGTRLTVV.

The genes are TRBV18 and TRBJ2-1; possible D gene TRBD1, 5 bases. The CDR3 spans 12 residues. The V and J ends lost 3 bases and 9 bases respectively, with 9 bases between them. Germline CDR1 and CDR2: KGHSH and LQKENI. The CDR3 nucleotides read TGTGCCAGCTCACCTACAGGCGCTGAGCAGTTCTTC. Translated, it gives CASSPTGAEQFF.

V is TRBV28 and J is TRBJ2-7, with TRBD2 matching over 7 bases. Germline CDR1 is MDHEN and CDR2 is SYDVKM. V lost 4 bases to trimming and J lost 6 bases; unmatched junction nucleotides: 12. This CDR3 region has 15 residues. This chain's CDR3 is CASSYGGRAFSEQYF. The CDR3 DNA reads as TGTGCCAGCAGTTACGGTGGGAGGGCGTTCTCCGAGCAGTACTTC.

J is TRBJ2-2 and V is TRBV28; 11 bases are shared with TRBD2. The V segment lost 5 bases and the J segment 4 bases; nucleotides outside the gene matches: 3. This CDR3 contains 15 residues. The germline gives CDR1 MDHEN, CDR2 SYDVKM. CDR3 residues: CASSRGTSGTGELFF. CDR3 DNA: TGTGCCAGCAGTCGAGGGACTAGCGGCACCGGGGAGCTGTTTTTT.

A remark on this clone: The junction and the germline gene differ at one end; a read error may be behind it. The chain's CDR3 is CSERWWGYHDF. CDR3 nucleotide sequence: TGCAGCGAGAGGTGGTGGGGGTACCATGACTTC. The chain carries TRBV29-1 and TRBJ2-7; D may match TRBD1 or TRBD2 (5 bases each). The germline V gene encodes CDR1 SQVTM and CDR2 ANQGSEA. The CDR3 length is 11 residues.

This clone appeared once. This chain uses TRBV2 with TRBJ1-1; TRBD1 might be the D (6 bases). Germline V gene data show CDR1 as SNHLY and CDR2 as FYNNEI. V shed 6 bases and J shed 10 bases, with 15 bases lying between them. This CDR3 has 12 residues. This CDR3 is CASRETGALAFF. CDR3 bases: TGTGCCAGCAGGGAGACAGGCGCCCTAGCTTTCTTT.

The V call is TRBV5-1, the J call TRBJ2-2; D call uncertain. V was cut by 4 bases and J by 6 bases, with 13 bases left in between. The germline V gene has CDR1 SGHRS and CDR2 YFSETQ. The CDR3 runs to 14 residues. The CDR3 sequence: CASSPTPLSGELFF. CDR3 in DNA: TGCGCCAGCAGCCCCACCCCACTATCCGGGGAGCTGTTTTTT.

The chain uses TRBV19 and TRBJ2-7; 11 bases fit TRBD1. V trimming: 1 base; J trimming: 0 bases; junction bases outside the gene matches: 5. CDR1 is LNHDA, CDR2 SQIVND, per germline (reference sequence). CDR3 length equals 17 residues. This chain's CDR3 is CASSIGRTGGYSYEQYF. CDR3 bases: TGTGCCAGTAGTATAGGAAGGACAGGGGGCTACTCCTACGAGCAGTACTTC.

V and J are TRBV18 and TRBJ2-7; TRBD2 agrees at 7 bases. Unmatched junction bases numbered 10, after V lost 0 bases and J lost 5 bases. CDR1 is KGHSH, CDR2 LQKENI, per germline. The CDR3 is made up of 16 amino acids. Written as DNA, the CDR3 is TGTGCCAGCTCACCACCCGGACTAGTGCGGCCCAACGAGCAGTACTTC. This codes for CASSPPGLVRPNEQYF.

As for this clone: Additional DNA sequences in this sample encode the identical CDR3. The gene calls are TRBV18 and TRBJ2-6; the D gene is possibly TRBD2 (5 bases). V dropped 1 base and J dropped 0 bases, with 10 bases sitting between them. Per the germline V gene, CDR1 is KGHSH and CDR2 is LQKENI. The CDR3 sequence is 17 residues long. The CDR3 DNA reads as TGTGCCAGCTCACCACTGGGCGGGTCCTCTGGGGCCAACGTCCTGACTTTC. It codes for CASSPLGGSSGANVLTF.

CDR3 amino acids: CASADVGGWSQETQYF. The DNA of the CDR3 is TGTGCCAGCGCCGATGTCGGGGGTTGGTCACAAGAGACCCAGTACTTC. The chain employs TRBV2 and TRBJ2-5; a weak D match, TRBD2 (6 bases). The germline V and J ends were trimmed by 8 bases and 2 bases, with 21 bases remaining between them. CDR3 length: 16 amino acids. Germline-derived CDR1 and CDR2 are SNHLY and FYNNEI.